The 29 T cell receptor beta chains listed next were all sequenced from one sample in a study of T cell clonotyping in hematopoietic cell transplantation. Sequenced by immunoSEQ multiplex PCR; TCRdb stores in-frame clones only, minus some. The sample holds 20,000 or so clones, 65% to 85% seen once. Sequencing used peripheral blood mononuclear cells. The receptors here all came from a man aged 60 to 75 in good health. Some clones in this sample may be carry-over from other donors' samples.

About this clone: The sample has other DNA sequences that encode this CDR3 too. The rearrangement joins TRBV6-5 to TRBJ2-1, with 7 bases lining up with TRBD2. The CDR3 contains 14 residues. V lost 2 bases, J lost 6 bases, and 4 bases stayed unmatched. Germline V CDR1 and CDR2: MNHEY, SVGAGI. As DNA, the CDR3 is TGTGCCAGCAGTTACCAGCGACTAGCCAATGAGCAGTTCTTC. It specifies CASSYQRLANEQFF.

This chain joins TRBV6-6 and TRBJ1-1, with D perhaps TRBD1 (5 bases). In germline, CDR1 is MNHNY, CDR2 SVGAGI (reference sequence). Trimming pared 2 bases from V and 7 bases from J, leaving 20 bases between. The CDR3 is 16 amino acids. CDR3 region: CASSYPGGGLPHEAFF. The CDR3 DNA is TGTGCCAGCAGTTACCCCGGTGGGGGACTGCCGCATGAAGCTTTCTTT.

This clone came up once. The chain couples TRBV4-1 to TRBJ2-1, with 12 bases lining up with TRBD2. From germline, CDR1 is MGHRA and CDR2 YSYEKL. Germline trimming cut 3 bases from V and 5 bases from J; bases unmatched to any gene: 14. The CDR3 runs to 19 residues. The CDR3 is CASSHRNGPPSGGDNEQFF. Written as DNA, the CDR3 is TGCGCCAGCAGCCACCGAAATGGCCCTCCTAGCGGGGGGGACAATGAGCAGTTCTTC.

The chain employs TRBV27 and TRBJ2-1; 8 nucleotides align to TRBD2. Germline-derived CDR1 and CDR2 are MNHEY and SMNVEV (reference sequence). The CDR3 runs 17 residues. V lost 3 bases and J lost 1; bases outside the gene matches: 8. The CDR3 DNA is TGTGCCAGCAGTTTGTACCTCACTAGCGGATCCTACAATGAGCAGTTCTTC. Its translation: CASSLYLTSGSYNEQFF.

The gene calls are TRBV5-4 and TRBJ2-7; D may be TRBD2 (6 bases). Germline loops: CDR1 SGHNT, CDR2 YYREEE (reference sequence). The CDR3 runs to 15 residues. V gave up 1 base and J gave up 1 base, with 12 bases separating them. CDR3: CASSLFAGKSYEQYF. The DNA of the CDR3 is TGTGCCAGCAGCTTGTTTGCGGGAAAATCCTACGAGCAGTACTTC. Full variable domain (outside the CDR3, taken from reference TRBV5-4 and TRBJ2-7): ETGVTQSPTHLIKTRGQQVTLRCSSQSGHNTVSWYQQALGQGPQFIFQYYREEENGRGNFPPRFSGLQFPNYSSELNVNALELDDSALYLCASSLFAGKSYEQYFGPGTRLTVT.

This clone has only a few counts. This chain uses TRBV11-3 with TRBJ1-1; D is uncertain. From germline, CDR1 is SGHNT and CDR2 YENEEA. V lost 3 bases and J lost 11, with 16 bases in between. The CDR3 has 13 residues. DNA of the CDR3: TGTGCCAGCAGCTTCGGGAACTCTGGGAGGGCTTTCTTT. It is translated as CASSFGNSGRAFF.

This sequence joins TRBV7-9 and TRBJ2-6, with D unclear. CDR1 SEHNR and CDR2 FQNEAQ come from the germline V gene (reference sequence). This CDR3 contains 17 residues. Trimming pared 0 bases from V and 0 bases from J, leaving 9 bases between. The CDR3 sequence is CASSLANMDSGANVLTF. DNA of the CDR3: TGTGCCAGCAGCTTAGCGAATATGGACTCTGGGGCCAACGTCCTGACTTTC.

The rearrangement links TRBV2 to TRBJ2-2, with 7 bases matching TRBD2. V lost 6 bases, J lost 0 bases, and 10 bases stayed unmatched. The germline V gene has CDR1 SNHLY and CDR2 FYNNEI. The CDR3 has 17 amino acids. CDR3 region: CASRAVRLAANTGELFF. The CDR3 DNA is TGTGCCAGCAGGGCTGTCCGACTAGCTGCGAACACCGGGGAGCTGTTTTTT.

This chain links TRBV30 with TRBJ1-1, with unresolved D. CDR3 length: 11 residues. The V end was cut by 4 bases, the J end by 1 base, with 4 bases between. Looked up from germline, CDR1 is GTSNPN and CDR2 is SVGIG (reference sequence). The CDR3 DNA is TGTGCCTGGAATGCGAACACTGAAGCTTTCTTT. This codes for CAWNANTEAFF.

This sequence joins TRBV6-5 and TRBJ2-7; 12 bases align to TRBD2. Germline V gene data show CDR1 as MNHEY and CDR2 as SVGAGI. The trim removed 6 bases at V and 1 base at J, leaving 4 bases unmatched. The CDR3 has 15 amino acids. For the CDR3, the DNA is TGTGCCAGCAGACTCGGACTAGCGGGATCCTACGAGCAGTACTTC. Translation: CASRLGLAGSYEQYF.

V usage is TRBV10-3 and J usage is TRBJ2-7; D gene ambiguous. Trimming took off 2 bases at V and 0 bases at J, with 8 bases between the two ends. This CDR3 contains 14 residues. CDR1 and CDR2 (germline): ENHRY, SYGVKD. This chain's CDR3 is CAISEEESSYEQYF. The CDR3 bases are TGTGCCATCAGTGAGGAGGAGAGCTCCTACGAGCAGTACTTC.

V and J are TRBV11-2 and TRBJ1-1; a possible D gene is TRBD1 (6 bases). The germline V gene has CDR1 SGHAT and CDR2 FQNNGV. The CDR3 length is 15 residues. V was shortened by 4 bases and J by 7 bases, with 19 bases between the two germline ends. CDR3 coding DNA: TGTGCCAGCAGCTCCTTACAGGGTTTTAGGGGTGAAGCTTTCTTT. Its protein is CASSSLQGFRGEAFF.

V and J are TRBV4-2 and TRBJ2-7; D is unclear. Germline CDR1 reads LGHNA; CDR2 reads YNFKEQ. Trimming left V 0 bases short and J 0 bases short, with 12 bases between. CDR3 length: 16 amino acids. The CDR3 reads CASSQDASRASYEQYF. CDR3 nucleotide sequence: TGTGCCAGCAGCCAAGACGCCAGCAGAGCCTCCTACGAGCAGTACTTC.

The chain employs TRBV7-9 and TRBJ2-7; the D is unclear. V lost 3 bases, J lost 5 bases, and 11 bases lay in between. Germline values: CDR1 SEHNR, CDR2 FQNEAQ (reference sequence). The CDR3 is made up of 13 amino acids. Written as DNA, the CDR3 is TGTGCCAGCAGCTTTCGTGGAGTCGACGAGCAGTACTTC. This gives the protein CASSFRGVDEQYF. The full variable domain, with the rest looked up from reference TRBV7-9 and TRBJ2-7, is DTGVSQNPRHKITKRGQNVTFRCDPISEHNRLYWYRQTLGQGPEFLTYFQNEAQLEKSRLLSDRFSAERPKGSFSTLEIQRTEQGDSAMYLCASSFRGVDEQYFGPGTRLTVT.

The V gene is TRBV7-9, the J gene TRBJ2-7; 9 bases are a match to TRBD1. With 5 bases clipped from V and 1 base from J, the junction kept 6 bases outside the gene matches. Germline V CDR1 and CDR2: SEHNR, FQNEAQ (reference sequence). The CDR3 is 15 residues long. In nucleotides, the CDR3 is TGTGCCAGCAGCGCACCGGGACAGGGTTCCTACGAGCAGTACTTC. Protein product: CASSAPGQGSYEQYF. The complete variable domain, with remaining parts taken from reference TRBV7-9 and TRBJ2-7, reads DTGVSQNPRHKITKRGQNVTFRCDPISEHNRLYWYRQTLGQGPEFLTYFQNEAQLEKSRLLSDRFSAERPKGSFSTLEIQRTEQGDSAMYLCASSAPGQGSYEQYFGPGTRLTVT.

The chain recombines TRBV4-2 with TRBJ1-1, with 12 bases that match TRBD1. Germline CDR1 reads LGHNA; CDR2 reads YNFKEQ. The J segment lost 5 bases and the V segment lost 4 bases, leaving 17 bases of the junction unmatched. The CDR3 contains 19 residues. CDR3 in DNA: TGTGCCAGCAGCCCCGAAACCGGGACAGGGGGCGTGGAGGTTACTGAAGCTTTCTTT. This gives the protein CASSPETGTGGVEVTEAFF.

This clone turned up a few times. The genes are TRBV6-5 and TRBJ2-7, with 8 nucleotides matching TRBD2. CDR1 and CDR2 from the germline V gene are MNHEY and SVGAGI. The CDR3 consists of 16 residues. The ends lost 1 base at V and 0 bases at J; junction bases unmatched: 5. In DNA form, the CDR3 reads TGTGCCAGCAGTTACTTTAGCGGGACGGTCTCCTACGAGCAGTACTTC. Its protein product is CASSYFSGTVSYEQYF.

DNA for the CDR3: TGTGCCAGCAGTTTACCCTTTAATACGCAGTATTTT. Protein: CASSLPFNTQYF. The V and J genes are TRBV28 and TRBJ2-3; no definite D call. V was trimmed by 2 bases and J by 7 bases, leaving 7 bases between them. The CDR3 contains 12 residues. Germline CDR1 MDHEN, CDR2 SYDVKM.

The CDR3 spells CASSIIGRAGYEQYF. The DNA for the CDR3 is TGTGCCAGTAGTATAATCGGAAGGGCGGGCTACGAGCAGTACTTC. V gene TRBV19 combines with J gene TRBJ2-7, with D possibly TRBD2 on 5 matching bases. The CDR3 contains 15 residues. Germline CDR1 reads LNHDA; CDR2 reads SQIVND (reference sequence). The germline V and J ends were trimmed by 2 bases and 3 bases, with 14 bases remaining between them.

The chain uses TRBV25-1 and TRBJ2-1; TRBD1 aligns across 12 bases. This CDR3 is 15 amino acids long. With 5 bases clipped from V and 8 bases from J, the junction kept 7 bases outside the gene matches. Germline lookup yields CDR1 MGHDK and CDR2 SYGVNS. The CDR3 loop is CASSHRDRGQYEQFF. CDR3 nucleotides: TGTGCCAGCAGTCACCGGGACAGGGGGCAATATGAGCAGTTCTTC.

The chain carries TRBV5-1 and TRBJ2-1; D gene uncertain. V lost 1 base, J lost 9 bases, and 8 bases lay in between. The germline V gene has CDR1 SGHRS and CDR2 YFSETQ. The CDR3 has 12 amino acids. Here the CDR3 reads CASSLHFIEQFF. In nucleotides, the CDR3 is TGCGCCAGCAGCTTGCACTTTATTGAGCAGTTCTTC.

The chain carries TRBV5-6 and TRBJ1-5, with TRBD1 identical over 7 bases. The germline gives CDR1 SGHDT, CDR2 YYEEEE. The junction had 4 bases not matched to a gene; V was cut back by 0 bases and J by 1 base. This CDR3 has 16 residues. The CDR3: CASSLAAGGSNQPQHF. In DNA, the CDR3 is TGTGCCAGCAGCTTGGCTGCAGGGGGAAGCAATCAGCCCCAGCATTTT.

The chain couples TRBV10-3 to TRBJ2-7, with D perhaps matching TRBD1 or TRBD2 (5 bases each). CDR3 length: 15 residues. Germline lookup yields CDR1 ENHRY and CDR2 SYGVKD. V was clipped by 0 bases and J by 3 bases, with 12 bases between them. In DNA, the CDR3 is TGTGCCATCAGTGAGTCTCCGGGGCCTAACTACGAGCAGTACTTC. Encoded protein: CAISESPGPNYEQYF.

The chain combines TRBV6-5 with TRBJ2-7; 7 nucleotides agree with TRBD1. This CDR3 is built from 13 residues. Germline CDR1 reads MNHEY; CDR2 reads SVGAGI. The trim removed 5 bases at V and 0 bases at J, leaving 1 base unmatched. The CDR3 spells CASSAGGSYEQYF. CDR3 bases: TGTGCCAGCAGTGCAGGGGGCTCCTACGAGCAGTACTTC.

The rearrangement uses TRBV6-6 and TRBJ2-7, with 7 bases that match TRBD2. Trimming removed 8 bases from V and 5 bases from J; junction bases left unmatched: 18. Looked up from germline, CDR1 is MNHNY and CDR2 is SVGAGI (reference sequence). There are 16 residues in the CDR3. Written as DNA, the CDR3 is TGTGCCAGCGGGGACCGGAGGGGAGGGGTTGAGGACGAGCAGTACTTC. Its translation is CASGDRRGGVEDEQYF.

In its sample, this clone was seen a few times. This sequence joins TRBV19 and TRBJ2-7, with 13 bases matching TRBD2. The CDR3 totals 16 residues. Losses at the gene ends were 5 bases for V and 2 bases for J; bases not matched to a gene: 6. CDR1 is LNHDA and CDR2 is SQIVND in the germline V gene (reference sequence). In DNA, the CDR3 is TGTGCCAGTAGTGCTCGGACTAGCGGGGGCCCCTACGAGCAGTACTTC. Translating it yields CASSARTSGGPYEQYF.

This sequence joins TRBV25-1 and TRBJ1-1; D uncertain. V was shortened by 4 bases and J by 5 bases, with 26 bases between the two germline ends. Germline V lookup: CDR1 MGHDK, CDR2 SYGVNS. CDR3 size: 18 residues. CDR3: CASSAFVGLWVPRTEAFF. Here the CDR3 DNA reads TGTGCCAGCAGTGCCTTCGTAGGTTTGTGGGTTCCTCGGACTGAAGCTTTCTTT.

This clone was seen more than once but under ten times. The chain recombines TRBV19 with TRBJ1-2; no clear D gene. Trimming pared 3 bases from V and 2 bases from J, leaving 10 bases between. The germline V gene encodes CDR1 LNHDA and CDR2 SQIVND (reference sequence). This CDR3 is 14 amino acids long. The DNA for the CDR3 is TGTGCCAGTAGTATTGAGGCCAGAAACTATGGCTACACCTTC. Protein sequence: CASSIEARNYGYTF. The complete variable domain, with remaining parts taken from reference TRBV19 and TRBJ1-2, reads DGGITQSPKYLFRKEGQNVTLSCEQNLNHDAMYWYRQDPGQGLRLIYYSQIVNDFQKGDIAEGYSVSREKKESFPLTVTSAQKNPTAFYLCASSIEARNYGYTFGSGTRLTVV.

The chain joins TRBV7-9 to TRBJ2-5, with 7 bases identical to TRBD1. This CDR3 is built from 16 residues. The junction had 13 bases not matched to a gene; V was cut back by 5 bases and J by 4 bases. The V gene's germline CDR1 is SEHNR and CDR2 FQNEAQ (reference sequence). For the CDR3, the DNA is TGTGCCAGCAGCCTCCACAGGGGCGGAGTGGGAGAGACCCAGTACTTC. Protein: CASSLHRGGVGETQYF.